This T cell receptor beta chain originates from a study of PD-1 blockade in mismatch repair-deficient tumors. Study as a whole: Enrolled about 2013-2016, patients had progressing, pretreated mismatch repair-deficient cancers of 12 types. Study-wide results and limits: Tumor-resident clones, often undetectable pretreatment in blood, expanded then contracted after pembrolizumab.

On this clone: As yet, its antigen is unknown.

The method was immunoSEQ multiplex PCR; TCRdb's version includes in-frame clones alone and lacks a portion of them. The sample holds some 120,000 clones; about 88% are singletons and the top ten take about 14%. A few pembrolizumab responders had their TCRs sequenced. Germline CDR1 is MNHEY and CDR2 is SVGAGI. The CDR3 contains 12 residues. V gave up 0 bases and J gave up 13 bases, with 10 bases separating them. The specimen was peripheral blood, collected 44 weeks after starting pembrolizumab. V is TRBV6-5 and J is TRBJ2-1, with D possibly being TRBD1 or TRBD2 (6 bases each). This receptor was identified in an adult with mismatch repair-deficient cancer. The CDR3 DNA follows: TGTGCCAGCAGTTACTCGGGGGGCCAACAGTTCTTC. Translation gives CASSYSGGQQFF.